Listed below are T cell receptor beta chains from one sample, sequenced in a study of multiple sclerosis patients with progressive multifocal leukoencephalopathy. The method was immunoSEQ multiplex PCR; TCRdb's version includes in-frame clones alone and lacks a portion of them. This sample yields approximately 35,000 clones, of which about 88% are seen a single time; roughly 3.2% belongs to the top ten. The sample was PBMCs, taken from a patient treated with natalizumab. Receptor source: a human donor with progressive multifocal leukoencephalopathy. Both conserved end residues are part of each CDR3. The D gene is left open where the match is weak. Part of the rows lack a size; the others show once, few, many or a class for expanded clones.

CDR3aa: CASSEHKAGGFYEQYF
CDR3nt: TGTGCCAGCAGTGAACATAAGGCGGGAGGGTTTTACGAGCAGTACTTC
v_gene: TRBV6-4
d_gene: TRBD2
abundance: .
j_gene: TRBJ2-7

CDR3aa: CASSGETGGKGETQYF
CDR3nt: TGTGCCAGCAGCGGTGAGACAGGGGGGAAAGGAGAGACCCAGTACTTC
v_gene: TRBV7-2
d_gene: TRBD1
abundance: .
j_gene: TRBJ2-5

CDR3aa: CASSQDSGAALSGNTIYF
CDR3nt: TGCGCCAGCAGCCAAGATTCGGGGGCAGCGCTCTCTGGAAACACCATATATTTT
v_gene: TRBV4-3
d_gene: .
abundance: .
j_gene: TRBJ1-3

CDR3aa: CASSNLGTQQETQYF
CDR3nt: TGTGCCAGCAGCAACCTAGGGACGCAACAAGAGACCCAGTACTTC
v_gene: TRBV2
d_gene: .
abundance: .
j_gene: TRBJ2-5

CDR3aa: CASSLAGSYNEQFF
CDR3nt: TGTGCCAGCAGCTTAGCGGGCTCCTACAATGAGCAGTTCTTC
v_gene: TRBV13
d_gene: .
abundance: .
j_gene: TRBJ2-1

CDR3aa: CASSLSTVNTEAFF
CDR3nt: TGTGCCAGCAGCTTGTCTACAGTGAACACTGAAGCTTTCTTT
v_gene: TRBV7-9
d_gene: .
abundance: .
j_gene: TRBJ1-1

CDR3aa: CASSELWGDTQYF
CDR3nt: TGTGCCAGCAGTGAACTCTGGGGAGATACGCAGTATTTT
v_gene: TRBV2
d_gene: .
abundance: .
j_gene: TRBJ2-3

CDR3aa: CASNPQGGTGELFF
CDR3nt: TGTGCCAGCAACCCACAGGGAGGGACCGGGGAGCTGTTTTTT
v_gene: TRBV6-1
d_gene: .
abundance: few
j_gene: TRBJ2-2

CDR3aa: CASQRGNNQPQHF
CDR3nt: TGTGCCAGCCAGAGAGGAAACAATCAGCCCCAGCATTTT
v_gene: TRBV2
d_gene: .
abundance: .
j_gene: TRBJ1-5

CDR3aa: CASSLRTGRDYGYTF
CDR3nt: TGTGCCAGCAGCCTGCGGACAGGGCGGGACTATGGCTACACCTTC
v_gene: TRBV6-1
d_gene: TRBD1
abundance: .
j_gene: TRBJ1-2

CDR3aa: CASSTPGDGYEQYF
CDR3nt: TGTGCCAGCAGCACCCCCGGGGACGGCTACGAGCAGTACTTC
v_gene: TRBV5-6
d_gene: .
abundance: medium-sized
j_gene: TRBJ2-7

CDR3aa: CASSPGLESYNEQFF
CDR3nt: TGTGCCAGCTCACCCGGGCTCGAGTCCTACAATGAGCAGTTCTTC
v_gene: TRBV18
d_gene: .
abundance: .
j_gene: TRBJ2-1

CDR3aa: CASSLAGTGGEKLFF
CDR3nt: TGCGCCAGCAGCTTGGCCGGGACCGGGGGTGAAAAACTGTTTTTT
v_gene: TRBV5-1
d_gene: .
abundance: .
j_gene: TRBJ1-4

CDR3aa: CASSRGLAGVGEQYF
CDR3nt: TGTGCCAGCAGCCGCGGACTAGCGGGAGTGGGGGAGCAGTACTTC
v_gene: TRBV7-3
d_gene: TRBD2
abundance: .
j_gene: TRBJ2-7

CDR3aa: CASSYSPWTSNYEQYF
CDR3nt: TGTGCCAGCAGTTACTCTCCCTGGACGTCTAACTACGAGCAGTACTTC
v_gene: TRBV6-6
d_gene: .
abundance: once
j_gene: TRBJ2-7

CDR3aa: CASSQDRNRLAHNEQFF
CDR3nt: TGCGCCAGCAGCCAAGATCGTAATCGGCTAGCTCACAATGAGCAGTTCTTC
v_gene: TRBV4-3
d_gene: .
abundance: .
j_gene: TRBJ2-1

CDR3aa: CASSRSGTGFSYEQYF
CDR3nt: TGTGCCAGCAGCCGATCCGGGACAGGGTTTTCCTACGAGCAGTACTTC
v_gene: TRBV27
d_gene: TRBD1
abundance: .
j_gene: TRBJ2-7

CDR3aa: CASSVNSGSYEQYF
CDR3nt: TGTGCCAGCAGCGTTAATAGCGGGAGCTACGAGCAGTACTTC
v_gene: TRBV9
d_gene: TRBD2
abundance: .
j_gene: TRBJ2-7

CDR3aa: CASSPRTEYNEQFF
CDR3nt: TGTGCCAGCAGCCCACGGACGGAATACAATGAGCAGTTCTTC
v_gene: TRBV9
d_gene: .
abundance: .
j_gene: TRBJ2-1

CDR3aa: CASRLTSQSYNEQFF
CDR3nt: TGTGCCAGCAGGTTGACCTCCCAGTCCTACAATGAGCAGTTCTTC
v_gene: TRBV7-6
d_gene: .
abundance: .
j_gene: TRBJ2-1

CDR3aa: CASSRSHRGESEAFF
CDR3nt: TGTGCCAGCAGTCGGTCACACAGGGGCGAGAGTGAAGCTTTCTTT
v_gene: TRBV6-5
d_gene: TRBD1
abundance: .
j_gene: TRBJ1-1

CDR3aa: CASSSHYMTGTRQPQHF
CDR3nt: TGTGCCAGCAGTTCCCACTATATGACAGGGACTAGGCAGCCCCAGCATTTT
v_gene: TRBV27
d_gene: TRBD1
abundance: .
j_gene: TRBJ1-5

CDR3aa: CASRSLGTANEKLFF
CDR3nt: TGCGCCAGCAGGTCACTTGGGACAGCTAATGAAAAACTGTTTTTT
v_gene: TRBV5-1
d_gene: TRBD1
abundance: .
j_gene: TRBJ1-4

CDR3aa: CASSMGQTLQETQYF
CDR3nt: TGTGCCAGTAGTATGGGACAGACCCTCCAAGAGACCCAGTACTTC
v_gene: TRBV19
d_gene: TRBD1
abundance: few
j_gene: TRBJ2-5

CDR3aa: CASSGSGGRNEKLFF
CDR3nt: TGCGCCAGCAGTGGCTCGGGGGGACGGAATGAAAAACTGTTTTTT
v_gene: TRBV10-2
d_gene: .
abundance: .
j_gene: TRBJ1-4

CDR3aa: CASREEWQGVTYEQYF
CDR3nt: TGTGCCAGCAGGGAGGAGTGGCAGGGTGTCACCTACGAGCAGTACTTC
v_gene: TRBV2
d_gene: .
abundance: .
j_gene: TRBJ2-7

CDR3aa: CAISESGTAYGYTF
CDR3nt: TGTGCCATCAGTGAGTCAGGGACAGCTTATGGCTACACCTTC
v_gene: TRBV10-3
d_gene: TRBD1
abundance: .
j_gene: TRBJ1-2

CDR3aa: CASSGGDALNTEAFF
CDR3nt: TGTGCCAGCAGCGGGGGGGATGCCTTGAACACTGAAGCTTTCTTT
v_gene: TRBV5-4
d_gene: .
abundance: .
j_gene: TRBJ1-1

CDR3aa: CASGLVLTASGKTDEQYF
CDR3nt: TGTGCTAGTGGTTTGGTACTAACGGCTAGCGGGAAGACAGACGAGCAGTACTTC
v_gene: TRBV12-5
d_gene: TRBD2
abundance: .
j_gene: TRBJ2-7

CDR3aa: CASSPIEGSAGANVLTF
CDR3nt: TGTGCCAGCTCACCGATTGAGGGGTCTGCTGGGGCCAACGTCCTGACTTTC
v_gene: TRBV18
d_gene: .
abundance: .
j_gene: TRBJ2-6

CDR3aa: CASSSQVDRDEQFF
CDR3nt: TGTGCCAGCAGCTCCCAGGTTGACAGGGATGAGCAGTTCTTC
v_gene: TRBV11-3
d_gene: TRBD1
abundance: .
j_gene: TRBJ2-1

CDR3aa: CASSLEFSGAAGNTIYF
CDR3nt: TGTGCCAGCAGCTTAGAATTCAGTGGGGCAGCAGGAAACACCATATATTTT
v_gene: TRBV7-2
d_gene: .
abundance: once
j_gene: TRBJ1-3

CDR3aa: CASSPRAGRIGELFF
CDR3nt: TGTGCCAGCAGCCCCCGAGCGGGTAGGATCGGGGAGCTGTTTTTT
v_gene: TRBV13
d_gene: .
abundance: .
j_gene: TRBJ2-2

CDR3aa: CASSPFNPGKAGELFF
CDR3nt: TGTGCCAGCTCACCGTTTAATCCAGGGAAAGCCGGGGAGCTGTTTTTT
v_gene: TRBV18
d_gene: .
abundance: .
j_gene: TRBJ2-2

CDR3aa: CASSVGQNTGELFF
CDR3nt: TGTGCCAGCAGCGTAGGGCAGAACACCGGGGAGCTGTTTTTT
v_gene: TRBV9
d_gene: .
abundance: .
j_gene: TRBJ2-2

CDR3aa: CASSSWTADNEQFF
CDR3nt: TGTGCCAGCAGCTCCTGGACCGCTGACAATGAGCAGTTCTTC
v_gene: TRBV7-2
d_gene: .
abundance: .
j_gene: TRBJ2-1

CDR3aa: CASGLVRRNTEAFF
CDR3nt: TGTGCTAGTGGTTTGGTAAGGCGGAACACTGAAGCTTTCTTT
v_gene: TRBV12-5
d_gene: .
abundance: .
j_gene: TRBJ1-1

CDR3aa: CASSPPGQGLVKLFF
CDR3nt: TGTGCCAGCAGTCCCCCGGGACAGGGTCTCGTAAAACTGTTTTTT
v_gene: TRBV7-2
d_gene: TRBD1
abundance: .
j_gene: TRBJ1-4

CDR3aa: CAISERETDTQYF
CDR3nt: TGTGCCATCAGTGAGCGGGAGACAGATACGCAGTATTTT
v_gene: TRBV10-3
d_gene: .
abundance: few
j_gene: TRBJ2-3

CDR3aa: CASSKENTGELFF
CDR3nt: TGTGCCAGCAGCAAGGAGAACACCGGGGAGCTGTTTTTT
v_gene: TRBV5-4
d_gene: .
abundance: .
j_gene: TRBJ2-2

CDR3aa: CASSLWIEGAEQYF
CDR3nt: TGTGCCAGCAGTTTATGGATCGAAGGAGCCGAGCAGTACTTC
v_gene: TRBV28
d_gene: .
abundance: .
j_gene: TRBJ2-7

CDR3aa: CASSPTARDRNTEAFF
CDR3nt: TGTGCCAGCAGCCCCACGGCCCGGGACAGGAACACTGAAGCTTTCTTT
v_gene: TRBV11-2
d_gene: TRBD1
abundance: .
j_gene: TRBJ1-1

CDR3aa: CASRGGGRAAGELFF
CDR3nt: TGTGCCAGTCGGGGCGGCGGGAGAGCCGCCGGGGAGCTGTTTTTT
v_gene: TRBV19
d_gene: TRBD2
abundance: .
j_gene: TRBJ2-2

CDR3aa: CASRAGTWQYQPQHF
CDR3nt: TGTGCCAGTCGGGCCGGGACATGGCAATATCAGCCCCAGCATTTT
v_gene: TRBV6-5
d_gene: .
abundance: .
j_gene: TRBJ1-5

CDR3aa: CASSLWTSLTGSFSYNEQFF
CDR3nt: TGCGCCAGCAGCCTGTGGACTAGCCTGACGGGGTCGTTCTCCTACAATGAGCAGTTCTTC
v_gene: TRBV4-3
d_gene: TRBD2
abundance: .
j_gene: TRBJ2-1

CDR3aa: CAWSGGYQETQYF
CDR3nt: TGTGCCTGGAGTGGGGGATACCAAGAGACCCAGTACTTC
v_gene: TRBV30
d_gene: .
abundance: .
j_gene: TRBJ2-5

CDR3aa: CASSRTGPYNEQFF
CDR3nt: TGTGCCAGCAGTAGGACAGGGCCATACAATGAGCAGTTCTTC
v_gene: TRBV28
d_gene: TRBD1
abundance: .
j_gene: TRBJ2-1

CDR3aa: CASSMYGRGTEAFF
CDR3nt: TGTGCCAGTAGTATGTATGGCAGGGGGACTGAAGCTTTCTTT
v_gene: TRBV19
d_gene: TRBD1
abundance: once
j_gene: TRBJ1-1

CDR3aa: CASSEIEQVDGYTF
CDR3nt: TGTGCCAGCAGTGAAATTGAACAGGTGGATGGCTACACCTTC
v_gene: TRBV25-1
d_gene: .
abundance: .
j_gene: TRBJ1-2

CDR3aa: CASSYLLGSLYNEQFF
CDR3nt: TGTGCCAGCAGTTACTTATTGGGTAGCCTGTACAATGAGCAGTTCTTC
v_gene: TRBV6-6
d_gene: .
abundance: .
j_gene: TRBJ2-1

CDR3aa: CASWRLAGEDTQYF
CDR3nt: TGTGCCAGCTGGAGACTAGCGGGAGAAGATACGCAGTATTTT
v_gene: TRBV16
d_gene: TRBD2
abundance: .
j_gene: TRBJ2-3

CDR3aa: CASSYQLAGSYEQYF
CDR3nt: TGTGCCAGCAGTTACCAACTAGCGGGATCCTACGAGCAGTACTTC
v_gene: TRBV6-5
d_gene: TRBD2
abundance: .
j_gene: TRBJ2-7

CDR3aa: CAGKGPGYEQFF
CDR3nt: TGTGCCGGTAAGGGCCCTGGGTATGAGCAGTTCTTC
v_gene: TRBV6-1
d_gene: .
abundance: few
j_gene: TRBJ2-1

CDR3aa: CASSVERPGTSGRWGDTQYF
CDR3nt: TGTGCCAGCAGTGTCGAAAGGCCCGGGACTAGCGGGAGGTGGGGAGATACGCAGTATTTT
v_gene: TRBV2
d_gene: TRBD2
abundance: .
j_gene: TRBJ2-3

CDR3aa: CASRPTGQGPSTEAFF
CDR3nt: TGTGCCAGTAGGCCAACCGGACAGGGGCCCAGCACTGAAGCTTTCTTT
v_gene: TRBV19
d_gene: TRBD1
abundance: .
j_gene: TRBJ1-1

CDR3aa: CASSLERTWNEQFF
CDR3nt: TGTGCCAGCAGCTTGGAGAGGACCTGGAATGAGCAGTTCTTC
v_gene: TRBV5-4
d_gene: .
abundance: few
j_gene: TRBJ2-1

CDR3aa: CASHRGSYEQYF
CDR3nt: TGTGCCAGTCACCGGGGCTCCTACGAGCAGTACTTC
v_gene: TRBV19
d_gene: .
abundance: .
j_gene: TRBJ2-7

CDR3aa: CASRGLAGSLLSYEQYF
CDR3nt: TGTGCCAGCAGGGGACTAGCGGGATCCCTTCTCTCCTACGAGCAGTACTTC
v_gene: TRBV28
d_gene: TRBD2
abundance: .
j_gene: TRBJ2-7

CDR3aa: CASSPWEVQGAVNSPLHF
CDR3nt: TGTGCCAGCTCACCATGGGAGGTACAGGGGGCGGTCAATTCACCCCTCCACTTT
v_gene: TRBV18
d_gene: TRBD1
abundance: once
j_gene: TRBJ1-6